Listed below are T cell receptor beta chains from one sample, sequenced in a study of cytomegalovirus exposure and HLA in healthy donors. Repertoires were generated with immunoSEQ multiplex PCR, while TCRdb's copy carries only in-frame clones and drops some. The repertoire holds tens of thousands of clones, 79% seen once, with roughly 14% in the top ten. Material: PBMCs. Every receptor here comes from a woman aged 40 to 50 in good health and CMV-seropositive. CDR3s include the opening cysteine and the closing phenylalanine or tryptophan. A D gene is named only where the DNA matches it firmly. A clone size is listed for some rows: how often the clone was seen (once, few, many), or a class if it is expanded.

d_gene,j_gene,abundance,v_gene,CDR3nt,CDR3aa
-,TRBJ2-5,-,TRBV7-6,TGTGCCAGCAGCTTAGGTCTCGAGGGCGTGAGGCGAGAGACCCAGTACTTC,CASSLGLEGVRRETQYF
-,TRBJ1-3,-,TRBV7-9,TGTGCCAGCAGCTCGGGGGGCTTCTCTGGAAACACCATATATTTT,CASSSGGFSGNTIYF
-,TRBJ2-7,-,TRBV23-1,TGCGCCAGCAGTCAAGGACAGAATTTCTACGAGCAGTACTTC,CASSQGQNFYEQYF
TRBD2,TRBJ2-1,-,TRBV19,TGTGCCAGTAGGAGCGGGATAAATGAGCAGTTCTTC,CASRSGINEQFF
TRBD2,TRBJ2-3,once,TRBV6-4,TGTGCCAGCAGACCGACGGGACTAGCGGGATTAGATACGCAGTATTTT,CASRPTGLAGLDTQYF
-,TRBJ1-1,-,TRBV19,TGTGCCAGTAGTATCGGACAGAACACTGAAGCTTTCTTT,CASSIGQNTEAFF
-,TRBJ2-1,-,TRBV5-1,TGCGCCAGCAGCCACGGGGAACTTTATAATGAGCAGTTCTTC,CASSHGELYNEQFF
TRBD2,TRBJ2-1,-,TRBV19,TGTGCCAGTAGTTACGGACTAGCTGATCAGTTCTTC,CASSYGLADQFF
TRBD1,TRBJ1-2,-,TRBV29-1,TGCAGCGTGCCCGGGACAGCGCTTTCGGGTGGCTACACCTTC,CSVPGTALSGGYTF
TRBD1,TRBJ1-6,-,TRBV6-1,TGTGCCAGCAGTGAAGACCCCCAGGGGGCGATTCTGCCCCTCCACTTT,CASSEDPQGAILPLHF
-,TRBJ1-1,-,TRBV28,TGTGCCAGCAGCTCCTACAGGGTGAACACTGAAGCTTTCTTT,CASSSYRVNTEAFF
-,TRBJ1-1,-,TRBV7-9,TGTGCCAGCAGTCGACCTGAGGACACTGAAGCTTTCTTT,CASSRPEDTEAFF
TRBD1,TRBJ2-3,-,TRBV15,TGTGCCACCAGCAGACGTTCAGGGGGCCCCACAGATACGCAGTATTTT,CATSRRSGGPTDTQYF
TRBD2,TRBJ2-1,few,TRBV19,TGTGCCAGTAGTATAGAGCTTCCTAGCGGGAGAGGGAATGAGCAGTTCTTC,CASSIELPSGRGNEQFF
TRBD1,TRBJ1-2,-,TRBV7-2,TGTGCCAGCAGCGCATGGGACAGGGGGTTATATGGCTACACCTTC,CASSAWDRGLYGYTF
-,TRBJ2-7,-,TRBV7-9,TGTGCCAGCAGCTTAGAAGGGGGGGGATACGAGCAGTACTTC,CASSLEGGGYEQYF
TRBD2,TRBJ2-1,-,TRBV30,TGTGCCTGGAGTGCTCAGCGGACTAGCGGGAGAGGTAATGAGCAGTTCTTC,CAWSAQRTSGRGNEQFF
-,TRBJ2-7,-,TRBV5-6,TGTGCCAGCAGTCTAGGACAGAGCTCCTACGAGCAGTACTTC,CASSLGQSSYEQYF
TRBD1,TRBJ1-1,-,TRBV18,TGTGCCAGCTCACCAGTCCCGGGACAGGGTCCTGAAGCTTTCTTT,CASSPVPGQGPEAFF
-,TRBJ2-3,-,TRBV7-2,TGTGCCAGCAGCTTAGGTACTAGCACAGATACGCAGTATTTT,CASSLGTSTDTQYF
TRBD1,TRBJ2-7,-,TRBV5-1,TGCGCCAGCAGCTTGGGACAGGGAATCGAGCAGTACTTC,CASSLGQGIEQYF
-,TRBJ2-1,few,TRBV6-4,TGTGCCAGCAGTGCGGGCAGGGAAAGAGTAGATGAGCAGTTCTTC,CASSAGRERVDEQFF
TRBD1,TRBJ1-2,-,TRBV7-2,TGTGCCAGCCGGGACAGGGAGGGCTACACCTTC,CASRDREGYTF
-,TRBJ1-6,-,TRBV7-6,TGTGCCAGCAGCCCTGAGGTTTCGGATAATTCACCCCTCCACTTT,CASSPEVSDNSPLHF
-,TRBJ1-3,-,TRBV6-5,TGTGCCAGCAGGCCCAGAATCTCTGGAAACACCATATATTTT,CASRPRISGNTIYF
-,TRBJ1-2,-,TRBV2,TGTGCCAGCAGAGAACAGGCCCTTAACTATGGCTACACCTTC,CASREQALNYGYTF
TRBD1,TRBJ1-1,-,TRBV27,TGTGCCAGCACCAGTTCTGTGGGACAGCCAGGCGATGAAGCTTTCTTT,CASTSSVGQPGDEAFF
-,TRBJ2-7,-,TRBV2,TGTGCCAGCAGCCAACCGGGACTGGGCGATCCCTACGAGCAGTACTTC,CASSQPGLGDPYEQYF
-,TRBJ2-5,-,TRBV29-1,TGCAGCGTTGAACCTTCAGAGACCCAGTACTTC,CSVEPSETQYF
-,TRBJ2-4,-,TRBV4-1,TGCGCCAGCAGCCAAGATCATCTAGCGGGACAGGCTTTAGCCAAAAACATTCAGTACTTC,CASSQDHLAGQALAKNIQYF
TRBD1,TRBJ1-3,-,TRBV18,TGTGCCAGCTCACCGACAGGGCTCAACACCATATATTTT,CASSPTGLNTIYF
-,TRBJ1-1,-,TRBV19,TGTGCCAGTATCGGGAAACAGTCGAACACTGAAGCTTTCTTT,CASIGKQSNTEAFF
TRBD1,TRBJ2-4,-,TRBV2,TGTGCCAGCAGTGACTACCGAGACAGGGTGGGCATTCAGTACTTC,CASSDYRDRVGIQYF
-,TRBJ2-2,once,TRBV7-8,TGTGCCAGCAGCTTAGTTCAGGGGCTGGCGCCCGGGGAGCTGTTTTTT,CASSLVQGLAPGELFF
-,TRBJ1-1,once,TRBV10-3,TGTGCCATCAGTGACCGGGGAGTATCAGACACTGAAGCTTTCTTT,CAISDRGVSDTEAFF
TRBD1,TRBJ2-3,-,TRBV29-1,TGCAGTGCTCACAGGGGTCGCACAGATACGCAGTATTTT,CSAHRGRTDTQYF
-,TRBJ2-5,-,TRBV5-1,TGCGCCAGCAGCTTGGAAGGCGGGGCGGGGACCCAGTACTTC,CASSLEGGAGTQYF
-,TRBJ1-1,few,TRBV4-3,TGCGCCAGCAGCGCCTATGGGGGGGCGGGCACTGAAGCTTTCTTT,CASSAYGGAGTEAFF
TRBD2,TRBJ2-1,-,TRBV6-5,TGTGCCAGCAGTTATAGCGGGAGGGCCCTAGGTGAGCAGTTCTTC,CASSYSGRALGEQFF
TRBD1,TRBJ1-1,-,TRBV30,TGTGCCTGGAGGAGACAGGGTGAAACTGAAGCTTTCTTT,CAWRRQGETEAFF
-,TRBJ1-2,-,TRBV25-1,TGTGCCAGCAGTGAATCCGATACTTATGGCTACACCTTC,CASSESDTYGYTF
-,TRBJ1-4,-,TRBV30,TGTGCCTGGACCCCCCCGGGGGGCTTCGATGAAAAACTGTTTTTT,CAWTPPGGFDEKLFF
-,TRBJ2-3,few,TRBV7-6,TGTGCCAGCAGCTTAGCGCTTAGACAGAGCACAGATACGCAGTATTTT,CASSLALRQSTDTQYF